The sequence of this TCR beta chain was determined in a study of T cell responses to AZD1222 COVID-19 vaccine (dated by TCRdb to the early 2020s). Background on the whole study: AZD1222 recipients given second doses at about 4 weeks or at about 12 weeks were pooled, since spike-specific TCR depth and breadth were not found to differ between the two schedules. A total of 233 trial participants underwent TCR sequencing, of whom some 210 received two doses of AZD1222 and some 26 received two doses of the MenACWY control vaccine. Trial participants were enrolled by age into 18-55, 56-69 and 70-plus year subgroups, with approximately 150, 30 and 60 TCR-sequenced participants respectively.

Here is what the overall study found, with its caveats: Vaccine-associated CD4 TCRs spanned the whole spike protein, with dominant responses in regions 160-218 and 743-854. Spike-specific TCR breadth and depth rose significantly after two AZD1222 doses compared with day 0 and with MenACWY recipients. Participants were mostly white British, with more females than males. The authors suggested clonal diversity may have been underestimated. Because no samples from the day 14 peak response were available, repertoires could be characterized only after the peak T cell response. In the small 56-69-year group, the increase in depth fell short of significance, most likely because of low power. Conclusions about previously exposed vaccinees are limited because only a handful of AZD1222 recipients were SARS-CoV-2 seropositive at baseline. Epitopes outside the regions mutated in the B.1.351 and B.1.1.7 variants were reportedly recognized by nearly half of the unique spike-specific TCRs.

The sample's time point, from its label and the paper: baseline before first vaccination. Samples from vaccinated people were obtained from the UK trials COV001 and COV002, which included a single-blind randomized controlled phase 2/3 trial of AZD1222 (ChAdOx1 nCoV-19) in healthy adults. For TCRbeta chain sequencing, PBMC samples were collected from trial participants at day 0 and at day 28 after the second dose. As concerns this clone: This clone's antigen is unknown. The conserved phenylalanine or tryptophan is not found at the CDR3 terminus, so this likely reflects a read error. It is unclear where the CDR3 begins or ends on the DNA, so no DNA is shown, and the CDR3 is as TCRdb lists it.

The germline V gene (reference sequence) provides CDR1 MNHEY and CDR2 SMNVEV. The CDR3 has 11 residues if both end residues are counted. The CDR3 regions of human TCRbeta chains were analyzed by immunosequencing. Per the source publication's procedure: TCRs in the repertoires were compared against a reference library of SARS-CoV-2-specific TCRs that had been generated with the MIRA antigen-specificity platform. Breadth meant the fraction of unique TCRs that were SARS-CoV-2-associated, whereas depth meant the fraction of total T cells that were SARS-CoV-2-associated. Each spike-specific TCR was assigned to its reactive spike region and to a CD4 or CD8 class using the MIRA data. Log10-transformed breadth and depth values were compared by one-way ANOVA with Sidak's multiple comparisons tests. The source is immuneACCESS, and TCRdb retained only in-frame sequences with V and J called. Part of the clones is not carried over; for the studies checked, unresolved V genes explain less than half of this, and the remainder is unexplained. V and J calls and clone size come straight from that table; D and trimming were deduced from the DNA. Within this sample are about 94,000 clones, with 85% to 90% of them counted one time only. The top ten hold about 8% of the sample.

Sequenced material: peripheral blood, taken on day 0 of AZD1222 vaccination. This sequence originates from an adult in good health. The V and J genes are TRBV27 and TRBJ2-7; the table gives TRBD2 as D, unverified against the DNA. The CDR3 sequence is CASIPPPRAPN.